This TCR beta chain emerged from a study of T cells in Graves' hyperthyroidism and ophthalmopathy (dated 2019 in TCRdb). In the study overall: Peripheral blood samples were taken at the time of initial diagnosis, prior to any treatment. An independent validation cohort of under 20 hyperthyroidism patients and approximately 16 patients who later progressed to ophthalmopathy tested prospective prediction of ophthalmopathy. Once sampling was done, hyperthyroidism patients were given methimazole at a starting dose of 30 mg daily, whereas ophthalmopathy patients were given high-dose intravenous methylprednisolone. TCR Vbeta CDR3 sequencing of 130 to 150 peripheral blood samples (over 40 ophthalmopathy, roughly 74 hyperthyroidism and some 17 progressor patients) is reported in the paper. To identify TCR V-J signatures that set the groups apart, the researchers used a discovery cohort of more than 95 patients, made up of around 40 with Graves' ophthalmopathy and approximately 57 with stable Graves' hyperthyroidism. For training and testing, the approximately 92 patients in the discovery cohort were randomly divided in a 7:3 ratio. In addition, the study compared T-cell repertoires in thyroid tissue and in blood from six Graves' hyperthyroidism patients. Paper-wide results and their limitations: Most expanded thyroid clonotypes (frequency above 0.001) were also detected in blood, a finding suggesting that blood repertoires may reflect thyroid immune responses. During validation, the model predicted progression to ophthalmopathy a median of approximately 6 months ahead of onset, with around 71% sensitivity and more than 72% specificity. A model built on a 13 V-J signature distinguished ophthalmopathy from stable hyperthyroidism, reaching around 87% sensitivity and about 81% specificity in cross-validation and 80%/75% in testing. No statistical method was used to set the sample size in advance, and investigators knew the group allocation.

Including cysteine and phenylalanine, the CDR3 has 15 amino acids. The read is trimmed to its CDR3 DNA, 45 bases read in frame from base 1. The germline V gene encodes CDR1 WSHSY and CDR2 SAAADI. At the junction V is shortened by 5 bases and J by 3 bases; bases outside the gene matches: 7. This clonotype was seen many times. Its antigen remains undetermined. Base qualities are not provided; no much larger clone lies one nucleotide away. Stable Graves' hyperthyroidism was defined as the absence of progression to ophthalmopathy over 18 months of follow-up. Hyperthyroidism patients were newly diagnosed, had a disease duration of under 2 months, and were aged 18 to 65 years. Exclusion was applied to patients with uncontrolled infections, other autoimmune diseases, pregnancy or lactation. Clinical symptoms, serum thyroxine and TRAb, thyroid ultrasound, and orbital computed tomography formed the basis for the diagnoses. Ficoll-Paque density gradient centrifugation was used to isolate PBMCs from approximately 10 ml of fresh peripheral blood. Total RNA was extracted with Trizol reagent, and quality was checked on an Agilent 2100 Bioanalyzer.

The TCR beta CDR3 regions were amplified from RNA transcripts. The first round of RT-PCR for the TCR CDR3 was performed with the HTBI primer set and the Qiagen OneStep RT-PCR kit. Libraries were constructed in a second round of multiplex PCR, after which size selection and purification were performed. The libraries were sequenced on an Illumina HiSeq2000 using paired-end 100 bp reads. As for how the authors treated the data: SOAPnuke was used to process the raw data, with reads discarded if the reads contained adapters or uncalled bases, had a mean Phred below 15, or lacked an exact constant-primer or identifier match. High-quality paired reads were merged using COPE v1.2.5, and each unique nucleotide sequence was defined as a clonotype. Clonotypes were aligned to IMGT TRBV, TRBD and TRBJ reference segments using MiTCR v1.1. The analysis was restricted to V-J combinations with a frequency above 0.0001, which together covered 99.2% of the repertoires. A TCS score was defined as the ratio between F50 (clonal expansion) and ExV (chaos), using BLOSUM62-based TCRdist between CDR3 peptides within each V-J. Welch's t-statistics and random forest reduced fewer than 600 V-J features to about 13, which were used in a naive Bayes classifier (R e1071). In TCRdb, the public reads were trimmed at Q25 with fastp and aligned with MiXCR, with productive beta chains retained. Merged by CDR3 protein, the rows form single entries marked with the most common genes and DNA. The V and J calls here are based on TCRdb, not the publication. Recorded for this sample are fewer than 800,000 distinct CDR3 sequences; approximately 16% of them occurred a single time. The ten largest clones take up approximately 8.4% of the sample.

The TCR comes from a man aged 18 to 30 with Graves' hyperthyroidism. Material for sequencing was blood. The sequence joins TRBV10-2 to TRBJ2-7; 10 junctional bases match TRBD2. The bases read TGCGCCAGCAGTCGACCGGGACTAGCGAGCTACGAGCAGTACTTC. Its protein product is CASSRPGLASYEQYF.